These 19 T cell receptor beta chains were all obtained from the same sample, sequenced in a study of identifying expanded T cells in peripheral blood. The assay was immunoSEQ multiplex PCR, and TCRdb's table has in-frame clones only and misses some. Found here are over 100,000 clones, about 85% of them singletons; the top ten hold about 7.7%. The specimen was blood. The source is a person aged 18 to 75 in good health.

This clone has only one observation. The chain couples TRBV7-9 to TRBJ2-3, with TRBD2 matching 7 bases. This CDR3 has 16 amino acids. J gave up 0 bases and V 5 bases, and 8 bases lay outside the gene matches. The germline V gene has CDR1 SEHNR and CDR2 FQNEAQ (reference sequence). Written as DNA, the CDR3 is TGTGCCAGCAGCCCCCCAAGCGGGGATAGCACAGATACGCAGTATTTT. Amino acids: CASSPPSGDSTDTQYF.

Only one count was recorded for this clone. V usage is TRBV7-2 and J usage is TRBJ2-3, with 8 bases identical to TRBD2. The length of the CDR3 is 16 residues. Germline V lookup: CDR1 SGHTA, CDR2 FQGNSA. The ends lost 8 bases at V and 0 bases at J; junction bases unmatched: 10. CDR3: CASAPPGGGSTDTQYF. The CDR3 DNA is TGTGCCAGCGCCCCTCCGGGGGGGGGCAGCACAGATACGCAGTATTTT.

The chain links TRBV19 to TRBJ1-2; tentatively, D is TRBD1 (5 bases). This CDR3 region has 13 residues. CDR1 and CDR2 (germline): LNHDA, SQIVND (reference sequence). Trimming took off 4 bases at V and 8 bases at J, with 14 bases between the two ends. CDR3 nucleotide sequence: TGTGCCAGTAGTAGGGATCAACGGGGCGGCTACACCTTC. Its protein is CASSRDQRGGYTF.

This clone showed up just once. The chain has TRBV7-3 and TRBJ1-1; D not certain. Germline lookup yields CDR1 SGHTA and CDR2 FQGTGA. V was shortened by 4 bases and J by 1 base, with 7 bases between the two germline ends. This CDR3 is built from 13 residues. The CDR3 reads CASSSSANTEAFF. Here the CDR3 DNA reads TGTGCCAGCAGCTCATCGGCGAACACTGAAGCTTTCTTT.

The chain is built from TRBV5-6 and TRBJ1-5; D is ambiguous. V gave up 0 bases and J gave up 0 bases, with 10 bases separating them. This CDR3 contains 16 residues. From germline, CDR1 is SGHDT and CDR2 YYEEEE. CDR3 in DNA: TGTGCCAGCAGCTTGGGAGGGCATTATAGCAATCAGCCCCAGCATTTT. As protein: CASSLGGHYSNQPQHF.

The DNA of the CDR3 is TGCGCCAGCAGCTTGGTGCCCGAGCGGGAGGGCAATCAGCCCCAGCATTTT. Translated: CASSLVPEREGNQPQHF. This chain joins TRBV5-1 and TRBJ1-5; D gene ambiguous. This CDR3 contains 17 residues. From germline, CDR1 is SGHRS and CDR2 YFSETQ. Trimming left V 0 bases short and J 2 bases short, with 15 bases between. Full variable domain (rest looked up from reference TRBV5-1 and TRBJ1-5): KAGVTQTPRYLIKTRGQQVTLSCSPISGHRSVSWYQQTPGQGLQFLFEYFSETQRNKGNFPGRFSGRQFSNSRSEMNVSTLELGDSALYLCASSLVPEREGNQPQHFGDGTRLSIL.

The chain recombines TRBV7-8 with TRBJ1-2; D not certain. The CDR3 spans 14 residues. Trimming removed 5 bases from V and 4 bases from J, with 14 bases in between. Germline CDR1 is SGHVS and CDR2 is FQNEAQ. CDR3 in DNA: TGTGCCAGCAGCCCCAGGACCGGGAGCTATGGCTACACCTTC. This encodes CASSPRTGSYGYTF.

The rearrangement links TRBV7-3 to TRBJ1-1; D is possibly TRBD1 (5 bases). This CDR3 is built from 13 residues. CDR1 and CDR2 (germline): SGHTA, FQGTGA. The V and J ends lost 8 bases and 0 bases respectively, with 10 bases between them. CDR3 residues: CASAQGMNTEAFF. In DNA, the CDR3 is TGTGCCAGCGCCCAGGGAATGAACACTGAAGCTTTCTTT. The whole variable domain, remainder taken from reference TRBV7-3 and TRBJ1-1, is GAGVSQTPSNKVTEKGKYVELRCDPISGHTALYWYRQSLGQGPEFLIYFQGTGAADDSGLPNDRFFAVRPEGSVSTLKIQRTERGDSAVYLCASAQGMNTEAFFGQGTRLTVV.

This sequence joins TRBV2 and TRBJ1-2, with D maybe TRBD1 (5 bases). This CDR3 is built from 15 residues. Trimming shortened V by 9 bases and J by 4 bases, and 21 bases separated the two germline ends. Germline V gene data show CDR1 as SNHLY and CDR2 as FYNNEI. This CDR3 reads CARTSRASRGYGYTF. Written as DNA, the CDR3 is TGTGCCAGGACATCCCGGGCCTCAAGGGGCTATGGCTACACCTTC. Full variable domain (outside the CDR3, taken from reference TRBV2 and TRBJ1-2): EPEVTQTPSHQVTQMGQEVILRCVPISNHLYFYWYRQILGQKVEFLVSFYNNEISEKSEIFDDQFSVERPDGSNFTLKIRSTKLEDSAMYFCARTSRASRGYGYTFGSGTRLTVV.

The chain recombines TRBV18 with TRBJ2-2, with no clear D. The V and J ends lost 4 bases and 3 bases respectively, with 12 bases between them. CDR1 and CDR2 from the germline V gene are KGHSH and LQKENI. The CDR3 totals 15 residues. This chain's CDR3 is CASSRWSSDTGELFF. As DNA, the CDR3 is TGTGCCAGCTCACGGTGGTCGAGTGACACCGGGGAGCTGTTTTTT.

The count of this clone is one. This sequence joins TRBV7-3 and TRBJ2-3, with TRBD1 matching 7 bases. Germline V gives CDR1 SGHTA, CDR2 FQGTGA. The V and J ends lost 5 bases and 6 bases, in that order; junction bases with no gene match: 8. The CDR3 is 14 amino acids. The CDR3 loop reads CASSPTGVGDTQYF. In DNA, the CDR3 is TGTGCCAGCAGCCCTACAGGGGTGGGTGATACGCAGTATTTT.

This clone was found once. The chain links TRBV7-2 to TRBJ1-4; D is ambiguous. Trimming removed 1 base from V and 4 bases from J, with 10 bases in between. CDR1 is SGHTA, CDR2 FQGNSA, per germline. The CDR3 spans 15 residues. DNA of the CDR3: TGTGCCAGCAGCTTAGAAGGCAGCAATAATGAAAAACTGTTTTTT. This sequence encodes CASSLEGSNNEKLFF. Drawing the rest from reference TRBV7-2 and TRBJ1-4, the complete variable domain is GAGVSQSPSNKVTEKGKDVELRCDPISGHTALYWYRQSLGQGLEFLIYFQGNSAPDKSGLPSDRFSAERTGGSVSTLTIQRTQQEDSAVYLCASSLEGSNNEKLFFGSGTQLSVL.

The rearrangement joins TRBV30 to TRBJ1-2; TRBD1 aligns across 11 bases. This CDR3 contains 15 residues. With 6 bases clipped from V and 2 bases from J, the junction kept 8 bases outside the gene matches. Germline CDR1 and CDR2: GTSNPN and SVGIG (reference sequence). CDR3 loop: CACPGQGALNYGYTF. CDR3 nucleotides: TGTGCCTGCCCAGGACAGGGGGCATTGAACTATGGCTACACCTTC.

This chain connects TRBV11-2 to TRBJ2-3, with D possibly being TRBD2 (6 bases). V lost 5 bases and J lost 0, with 15 bases in between. Germline values: CDR1 SGHAT, CDR2 FQNNGV. The length of the CDR3 is 16 residues. CDR3 loop: CASSPGGALSTDTQYF. CDR3 nucleotide sequence: TGTGCCAGCAGCCCCGGGGGAGCACTAAGCACAGATACGCAGTATTTT.

The chain links TRBV7-3 to TRBJ2-2; 7 bases match TRBD2. V lost 5 bases, J lost 8 bases, and 8 bases stayed unmatched. Germline-derived CDR1 and CDR2 are SGHTA and FQGTGA. This CDR3 region has 14 residues. CDR3 bases: TGTGCCAGCAGCCCCCAGACTAGCTCTGGGGAGCTGTTTTTT. Residues: CASSPQTSSGELFF.

This chain connects TRBV7-6 to TRBJ2-5; 8 positions match TRBD1. This CDR3 spans 13 amino acids. The germline CDR1 and CDR2 sequences are SGHVS and FNYEAQ. V gave up 4 bases and J gave up 10 bases; unmatched junction bases: 8. As DNA, the CDR3 is TGTGCCAGCAGCTACCAAGACAGGGGACGCCAGTACTTC. Amino acids: CASSYQDRGRQYF.

The chain employs TRBV6-5 and TRBJ2-5, with no clear D. Trimming pared 6 bases from V and 5 bases from J, leaving 13 bases between. The CDR3 is made up of 13 amino acids. In germline, CDR1 is MNHEY, CDR2 SVGAGI. The CDR3 sequence: CASRLALVETQYF. CDR3 in DNA: TGTGCCAGCAGGCTGGCTCTGGTGGAGACCCAGTACTTC.

This sequence joins TRBV30 and TRBJ1-2; D gene uncertain. CDR1 GTSNPN and CDR2 SVGIG come from the germline V gene (reference sequence). The CDR3 sequence is 14 residues long. The V gene lost 1 base and the J gene lost 5 bases, with 14 bases spanning the gap. The CDR3, as DNA: TGTGCCTGGAGTGGGCCAGAGAGGCGTTATGGCTACACCTTC. It encodes CAWSGPERRYGYTF. The whole variable domain, filled in from reference TRBV30 and TRBJ1-2, reads SQTIHQWPATLVQPVGSPLSLECTVEGTSNPNLYWYRQAAGRGLQLLFYSVGIGQISSEVPQNLSASRPQDRQFILSSKKLLLSDSGFYLCAWSGPERRYGYTFGSGTRLTVV.

In nucleotides, the CDR3 is TGCGCCAGCAGCTCTGACAGGGGGAAACTCATGAACACTGAAGCTTTCTTT. Amino acids: CASSSDRGKLMNTEAFF. This sequence joins TRBV5-1 and TRBJ1-1; 9 positions match TRBD1. After removal of 3 bases from V and 0 bases from J, the junction contained 9 bases not matched to a gene. The CDR3 length is 17 residues. CDR1 SGHRS and CDR2 YFSETQ come from the germline V gene.